A selection of T cell receptor beta chains follows, all from one sample in a study of blood T cell repertoires in COVID-19. TCRdb's copy holds only in-frame clones and misses some; the assay was immunoSEQ multiplex PCR. The table includes approximately 380,000 clones, less than 85% detected once. The sequenced sample was peripheral blood. The receptors were gathered from a woman aged 18-29 years with acute or convalescent COVID-19. The CDR3 runs from the conserved cysteine through the conserved F or W. The D gene is left open where the match is weak. Size tells how often a clone was seen (once, few, many) or the class of an expanded clone, and some rows leave it out.

j_gene,v_gene,abundance,d_gene,len,CDR3aa,CDR3nt
TRBJ1-1,TRBV11-1,few,TRBD1,16,CASSLMTGRWNTEAFF,TGTGCCAGCAGCTTGATGACAGGGAGGTGGAACACTGAAGCTTTCTTT
TRBJ1-2,TRBV27,-,-,13,CASSLGSSYGYTF,TGTGCCAGCAGTTTAGGTAGTTCCTATGGCTACACCTTC
TRBJ2-5,TRBV27,-,TRBD2,15,CASRRLAEPQETQYF,TGTGCCAGCAGACGACTAGCGGAGCCCCAAGAGACCCAGTACTTC
TRBJ1-1,TRBV7-9,-,-,13,CASSLQVNTEAFF,TGTGCCAGCAGCTTACAGGTGAACACTGAAGCTTTCTTT
TRBJ2-7,TRBV18,-,-,13,CASSLVDSTEQYF,TGTGCCAGCTCACTTGTGGACAGTACCGAGCAGTACTTC
TRBJ2-1,TRBV9,-,-,15,CASSRLDYSYNEQFF,TGTGCCAGCAGCAGATTAGACTACTCCTACAATGAGCAGTTCTTC
TRBJ1-3,TRBV10-3,few,-,14,CAISAGNSGNTIYF,TGTGCCATCAGTGCGGGGAACTCTGGAAACACCATATATTTT
TRBJ2-1,TRBV28,-,TRBD2,15,CASSLASGAYNEQFF,TGTGCCAGCAGTTTAGCTAGCGGGGCCTACAATGAGCAGTTCTTC
TRBJ2-1,TRBV19,-,TRBD2,19,CASTQILSSGSRSYNEQFF,TGTGCCAGTACCCAAATCCTCAGTAGCGGGAGCAGGTCCTACAATGAGCAGTTCTTC
TRBJ1-5,TRBV29-1,-,-,13,CSVEDRVGQPQHF,TGCAGCGTTGAAGACAGGGTGGGCCAGCCCCAGCATTTT
TRBJ1-2,TRBV12-3/TRBV12-4,-,TRBD1,13,CASGGWDREGYTF,TGTGCCAGTGGAGGGTGGGACAGGGAAGGCTACACCTTC
TRBJ2-2,TRBV7-9,-,TRBD2,16,CASSPIAGSNTGELFF,TGTGCCAGCAGCCCTATAGCGGGTTCGAACACCGGGGAGCTGTTTTTT
TRBJ2-7,TRBV5-1,-,-,12,CASSWTGDEQYF,TGCGCCAGCAGCTGGACCGGGGACGAGCAGTACTTC
TRBJ2-2,TRBV7-3,-,TRBD2,13,CATGGANTGELFF,TGTGCCACCGGGGGGGCGAACACCGGGGAGCTGTTTTTT
TRBJ1-4,TRBV2,once,-,12,CATTGRDEKLFF,TGTGCCACCACGGGTCGGGATGAAAAACTGTTTTTT
TRBJ1-1,TRBV7-3,-,-,15,CASSLAGIENTEAFF,TGTGCCAGCAGCTTAGCGGGGATTGAAAACACTGAAGCTTTCTTT
TRBJ2-1,TRBV6-5,-,-,15,CASTGTQSSYNEQFF,TGTGCCAGCACTGGGACACAGAGCTCCTACAATGAGCAGTTCTTC
TRBJ2-1,TRBV24-1,-,-,16,CATSLGGSVWNNEQFF,TGTGCCACCAGTCTAGGGGGATCGGTATGGAACAATGAGCAGTTCTTC
TRBJ1-2,TRBV13,few,TRBD1,13,CASSKTGLEGYTF,TGTGCCAGCAGCAAGACAGGGTTGGAGGGCTACACCTTC
TRBJ2-1,TRBV3-1/TRBV3-2,once,TRBD2,14,CASSQDSTSGRQFF,TGTGCCAGCAGCCAAGATTCGACTAGCGGGAGACAGTTCTTC
TRBJ1-6,TRBV7-3,-,-,18,CASSLTGGPGSYNSPLHF,TGTGCCAGCAGCTTAACGGGGGGTCCCGGCTCCTATAATTCACCCCTCCACTTT
TRBJ2-2,TRBV2,-,TRBD2,14,CASSLSGSPGELFF,TGTGCCAGCAGTCTGAGCGGGAGCCCCGGGGAGCTGTTTTTT
TRBJ1-2,TRBV20-1,-,-,11,CSARGVYGYTF,TGCAGTGCCAGGGGAGTTTATGGCTACACCTTC
TRBJ2-2,TRBV27,-,-,13,CASSPYRTGELFF,TGTGCCAGCAGTCCCTACAGGACCGGGGAGCTGTTTTTT
TRBJ2-6,TRBV28,-,TRBD1,15,CASSPTGVGANVLTF,TGTGCCAGCAGTCCAACAGGGGTCGGGGCCAACGTCCTGACTTTC
TRBJ1-1,TRBV5-1,-,TRBD1,14,CASSSDLTTGGAFF,TGCGCCAGCAGCTCGGACTTGACTACAGGGGGAGCTTTCTTT
TRBJ1-6,TRBV4-1,-,TRBD1,14,CASSLGTGNSPLHF,TGCGCCAGCAGCCTCGGGACAGGGAATTCACCCCTCCACTTT
TRBJ2-3,TRBV5-1,-,-,13,CASSIPSTDTQYF,TGCGCCAGCAGCATCCCTAGCACAGATACGCAGTATTTT
TRBJ1-3,TRBV6-5,once,-,15,CASSYFASSGNTIYF,TGTGCCAGCAGTTACTTTGCCAGCTCTGGAAACACCATATATTTT
TRBJ1-4,TRBV2,-,-,13,CASMRGSNEKLFF,TGTGCCAGCATGCGGGGTTCTAATGAAAAACTGTTTTTT
TRBJ1-4,TRBV28,-,TRBD1,14,CASSFSGQGIRLFF,TGTGCCAGCAGTTTCTCCGGACAGGGAATTCGTCTGTTTTTT
TRBJ2-7,TRBV7-2,-,TRBD2,15,CASSLQGLTSYEQYF,TGTGCCAGCAGCTTACAGGGACTAACCTCCTACGAGCAGTACTTC
TRBJ1-4,TRBV24-1,-,-,13,CATSEGGNEKLFF,TGTGCCACCAGTGAGGGGGGTAATGAAAAACTGTTTTTT
TRBJ2-3,TRBV7-2,once,-,14,CASSFERFTDTQYF,TGTGCCAGCAGCTTCGAGCGGTTCACAGATACGCAGTATTTT
TRBJ2-2,TRBV12-5,-,TRBD1,16,CASGLWAGGITGELFF,TGTGCTAGTGGTTTGTGGGCAGGGGGTATCACCGGGGAGCTGTTTTTT
TRBJ1-1,TRBV7-9,-,-,10,CKGDNTEAFF,TGCAAAGGGGATAACACTGAAGCTTTCTTT
TRBJ2-3,TRBV5-1,-,TRBD1,17,CASSLVGYRDRGDTQYF,TGCGCCAGCAGCTTGGTTGGGTACCGGGACAGGGGAGATACGCAGTATTTT
TRBJ1-5,TRBV7-8,-,TRBD1,14,CASSQDRGHQPQHF,TGTGCCAGCAGCCAAGACAGGGGACATCAGCCCCAGCATTTT
TRBJ2-1,TRBV24-1,few,TRBD1,16,CATSDFQGDLNNEQFF,TGTGCCACCAGTGATTTCCAGGGGGACCTAAACAATGAGCAGTTCTTC
TRBJ2-4,TRBV27,-,TRBD1,16,CASSPSTGGDKNIQYF,TGTGCCAGCAGTCCATCGACAGGGGGGGACAAAAACATTCAGTACTTC
TRBJ1-2,TRBV29-1,-,-,13,CSVEIATNYGYTF,TGCAGCGTTGAGATCGCCACAAACTATGGCTACACCTTC
TRBJ1-1,TRBV14,-,-,13,CASSQDLRTEAFF,TGTGCCAGCAGCCAAGATCTCAGGACTGAAGCTTTCTTT
TRBJ1-3,TRBV28,-,-,16,CASSSPHPTGGIPIYF,TGTGCCAGCAGTTCCCCGCACCCGACGGGGGGCATCCCCATATATTTT
TRBJ2-1,TRBV19,-,-,16,CASSIGGGSSYNEQFF,TGTGCCAGTAGTATAGGTGGGGGGAGCTCCTACAATGAGCAGTTCTTC
TRBJ2-7,TRBV6-5,-,-,14,CASSYSRGFLDQYF,TGTGCCAGCAGTTACTCGAGAGGGTTCCTAGACCAGTACTTC
TRBJ2-1,TRBV6-4,once,TRBD2,13,CASGLGGVGEQFF,TGTGCCAGCGGCCTCGGGGGGGTTGGTGAGCAGTTCTTC
TRBJ2-7,TRBV7-9,-,TRBD2,16,CASSVGLAGLFHEQYF,TGTGCCAGCAGCGTCGGACTAGCGGGATTGTTCCACGAGCAGTACTTC
TRBJ2-5,TRBV7-3,many,-,13,CASSRGKRETQYF,TGTGCCAGCAGCAGGGGAAAGAGGGAGACCCAGTACTTC
TRBJ2-1,TRBV6-4,-,TRBD2,15,CASSPGLALLGEQFF,TGTGCCAGCAGTCCCGGACTAGCGTTACTCGGTGAGCAGTTCTTC
TRBJ2-1,TRBV5-1,-,-,14,CASSFSGVGNEQFF,TGCGCCAGCAGTTTCTCGGGAGTGGGAAATGAGCAGTTCTTC
TRBJ2-1,TRBV11-2,-,TRBD1,14,CASSLGQGAGEQFF,TGTGCCAGCAGCTTAGGCCAGGGGGCCGGTGAGCAGTTCTTC
TRBJ2-2,TRBV2,-,-,11,CASQETGELFF,TGTGCCAGCCAGGAAACCGGGGAGCTGTTTTTT
TRBJ2-1,TRBV11-3,-,TRBD1,16,CASSLFTGQAWCEQFF,TGTGCCAGCAGCTTATTCACGGGACAGGCGTGGTGTGAGCAGTTCTTC
TRBJ1-2,TRBV28,-,TRBD1,16,CASSLLAGQGWSGYTF,TGTGCCAGCAGCCTCCTGGCGGGACAGGGGTGGAGTGGCTACACCTTC
TRBJ1-3,TRBV6-5,once,-,13,CASGGSRGNTIYF,TGTGCCAGCGGGGGCTCGAGAGGAAACACCATATATTTT